This TCR beta chain is drawn from a study of blood T cells in healthy people across ages (dated by TCRdb to about 2015). Background for the entire study: In model experiments, template switching captured roughly one uniquely barcoded TCR beta cDNA molecule for every two T cells. The study measured age-related changes in TCR beta repertoire diversity using deep sequencing normalized with unique cDNA molecular identifiers. The donors were split into four age groups: young (average 16 years), middle-aged (39), aged (roughly 65) and long-lived (approximately 80). To avoid experimental bias, donors of different ages were randomly spread across the sequencing lanes. For two donors (one aged 18 to 29 and one aged 80 or older), the study analyzed two additional independent replicas of 1 million unique cDNA reads from the same blood draw. Study-level results and caveats: A strong correlation was found between observed TCR beta diversity and the percentage of naive T cells measured by flow cytometry. Estimates of total diversity based on one million sequenced T cells were considered lower bounds and underestimates. Observed TCR beta diversity per million T cells fell roughly linearly with age, and a significant reduction was already apparent by age roughly 40. Donor CMV infection status was unknown, potentially confounding age-related changes in expanded clonotypes. Because profiling used bulk unsorted PBMCs, naive and antigen-experienced compartments could not be compared conclusively. Compared with the aged group, more naive CD4+ T cells, fewer expanded clones and increased TCR diversity were shown by the long-lived group, suggesting age selection.

Including cysteine and phenylalanine, the CDR3 has 15 amino acids. Only CDR3 DNA is held: 45 bases, read in frame from base 1. The germline V gene encodes CDR1 SGHDN and CDR2 FVKESK. Deletion took 5 bases off V and 0 bases off J, with a span of 13 bases between the germline ends. The library was produced with 5' RACE. The instrument was an Illumina HiSeq 2500. A second roughly 7 to 11 cycle PCR used a sample-barcoded 5' primer and a J-beta primer mix. A unique molecular identifier was introduced onto each TCR beta cDNA molecule by a template-switch 5' adaptor carrying 12 random nucleotides. Each sample yielded at least 2.5 million CDR3-containing paired-end reads. The Mint cDNA synthesis kit, primed by a TRBC-specific oligonucleotide, was used to synthesize first-strand cDNA from all RNA. All cDNA was treated with uracil-DNA glycosylase and then went through a first 18-cycle PCR with the universal primers M1SS and BC2_uni_R. In the paper's pipeline: For normalization, 1 million high-quality reads were randomly selected from each sample, with every read carrying a distinct molecular identifier. Reads with shared molecular identifiers were discarded instead of being binned into consensus sequences. MiTCR, with a Q25 quality threshold and the strictest error-elimination algorithm, was used for CDR3 identification, clonotype clustering and error correction. A nonparametric unseen species model with Euler transformation was used to estimate a lower bound on total TCR beta diversity. The public reads were quality trimmed at Q25 with fastp and then assembled into clones with MiXCR by TCRdb, keeping productive beta chains. When rows share a CDR3 protein, they turn into one entry using the most common DNA and genes. The V and J calls and clone size come from TCRdb's table, not from the authors' own analysis. The sample yields about 1.8 million distinct CDR3 sequences; around 48% were counted once. The ten most abundant clones make up roughly 2.1% of the sample.

About this clonotype itself: This clone's antigen is unknown. It has no much larger one-base neighbor in the sample; base qualities were not kept.

Donors were approximately 42 systemically healthy Caucasian individuals from Russia aged roughly 6 to 90 years. Each donor gave ten milliliters of peripheral blood, drawn into EDTA-treated Vacutainer tubes. Ficoll-Paque density-gradient centrifugation was used to isolate PBMCs, with at least 6 million obtained per sample. Trizol reagent was used to extract total RNA from PBMCs, with at least 6 micrograms per sample. The percentages of naive CD45RAhigh/CD27high T cells were determined by flow cytometry on a PBMC aliquot from every donor. The chain employs TRBV14 and TRBJ1-1; the D gene lacks a confident call. Sequencing was performed on blood. The TCR comes from a woman aged 40 to 50 in good health. CDR3 sequence: CASSARRLVNTEAFF. Here is the DNA: TGTGCCAGCAGCGCCCGGCGCTTAGTGAACACTGAAGCTTTCTTT.